The 10 T cell receptor beta chains below were found in one sample sequenced in a study of T cell changes during pregnancy in multiple sclerosis. The repertoire was sequenced with immunoSEQ multiplex PCR; TCRdb's copy has only in-frame clones and lacks some. Among some 100,000 clones, 90% to 95% were seen once, and the ten largest hold approximately 0.97%. Source: peripheral blood, taken before pregnancy. Source of these receptors: a female donor with multiple sclerosis, enrolled in a pregnancy study.

The DNA of the CDR3 is TGCGCCAGCAGCGCTTTGGGACTAGCGGAGACCTACGAGCAGTACTTC. Translating it yields CASSALGLAETYEQYF. The rearrangement links TRBV5-1 to TRBJ2-7, with TRBD2 matching over 11 bases. The CDR3 totals 16 residues. Trimming took 4 bases from V and 2 from J; bases not matched to a gene: 8. CDR1 is SGHRS, CDR2 YFSETQ, per germline.

The J gene is TRBJ2-1, the V gene TRBV30, with 9 positions matching TRBD2. The CDR3 sequence is 14 residues long. Per the germline V gene, CDR1 is GTSNPN and CDR2 is SVGIG (reference sequence). J was trimmed by 5 bases and V by 3 bases; bases with no gene match: 5. The DNA for the CDR3 is TGTGCCTGGAGGCAAGCGGGAGGCCACAATGAGCAGTTCTTC. Its translation is CAWRQAGGHNEQFF.

This clone was seen once. CDR3 region: CASSLMSPIQAGELFF. CDR3 DNA: TGTGCCAGCAGCTTAATGAGTCCGATTCAGGCCGGGGAGCTGTTTTTT. The V call is TRBV7-9, the J call TRBJ2-2; D gene unclear. The CDR3 runs 16 residues. Trimming removed 2 bases at V and 6 bases at J, with 16 bases between. Looked up from germline, CDR1 is SEHNR and CDR2 is FQNEAQ (reference sequence).

V gene TRBV12-5 combines with J gene TRBJ2-1; 12 bases fit TRBD2. The CDR3 is 16 residues long. After removal of 0 bases from V and 9 bases from J, the junction contained 6 bases not matched to a gene. Per germline, CDR1 LGHNT and CDR2 FRNRAP. This chain's CDR3 is CASGLVTSGRSPEQFF. Here the CDR3 DNA reads TGTGCTAGTGGTTTGGTGACTAGCGGGAGATCGCCTGAGCAGTTCTTC.

The rearrangement joins TRBV19 to TRBJ2-6, with 12 bases matching TRBD1. J gave up 0 bases and V 10 bases, and 7 bases lay outside the gene matches. The germline V gene has CDR1 LNHDA and CDR2 SQIVND (reference sequence). This CDR3 region has 17 residues. The CDR3 is CANTAGQGASGANVLTF. The CDR3 nucleotides are TGTGCCAACACCGCGGGACAGGGGGCCTCTGGGGCCAACGTCCTGACTTTC.

The chain has TRBV7-3 and TRBJ2-5, with 9 bases fitting TRBD2. Looked up from germline, CDR1 is SGHTA and CDR2 is FQGTGA. The CDR3 has 21 amino acids. V gave up 3 bases and J gave up 3 bases; unmatched junction bases: 23. The DNA for the CDR3 is TGTGCCAGCAGCTTCTGGTCCCCCTGGGTAGCGGGAGTTTCGGAGAAAGAGACCCAGTACTTC. This sequence encodes CASSFWSPWVAGVSEKETQYF.

The chain employs TRBV10-3 and TRBJ2-7, with TRBD2 matching 7 bases. Trimming at V came to 8 bases and at J to 6 bases, leaving 10 bases not matched to a gene. Germline values: CDR1 ENHRY, CDR2 SYGVKD. The CDR3 is 13 residues long. As DNA, the CDR3 is TGTGCCATCGGCCCGGGAAGGGAGGGCGAGCAGTACTTC. It codes for CAIGPGREGEQYF.

This chain joins TRBV27 and TRBJ2-1; TRBD1 matches at 7 bases. The germline V gene encodes CDR1 MNHEY and CDR2 SMNVEV (reference sequence). There are 15 residues in the CDR3. The V and J ends lost 1 base and 2 bases, in that order; junction bases with no gene match: 2. The CDR3 is CASSLWDSPYNEQFF. CDR3 nucleotide sequence: TGTGCCAGCAGTTTATGGGACAGCCCCTACAATGAGCAGTTCTTC.

The chain uses TRBV27 and TRBJ1-5; D may be TRBD1 (6 bases). V was clipped by 7 bases and J by 9 bases, with 16 bases between them. This CDR3 region has 13 residues. Germline V lookup: CDR1 MNHEY, CDR2 SMNVEV (reference sequence). Written as DNA, the CDR3 is TGTGCCAGCACGGACAGTTCGGGTTCGCCCCAGCATTTT. Protein: CASTDSSGSPQHF.

The chain joins TRBV19 to TRBJ1-1; D is uncertain. From germline, CDR1 is LNHDA and CDR2 SQIVND (reference sequence). V was trimmed by 11 bases and J by 1 base, leaving 14 bases between them. The CDR3 runs 13 residues. CDR3 loop: CAAKGGANTEAFF. CDR3 DNA sequence: TGTGCCGCGAAGGGAGGCGCGAACACTGAAGCTTTCTTT.